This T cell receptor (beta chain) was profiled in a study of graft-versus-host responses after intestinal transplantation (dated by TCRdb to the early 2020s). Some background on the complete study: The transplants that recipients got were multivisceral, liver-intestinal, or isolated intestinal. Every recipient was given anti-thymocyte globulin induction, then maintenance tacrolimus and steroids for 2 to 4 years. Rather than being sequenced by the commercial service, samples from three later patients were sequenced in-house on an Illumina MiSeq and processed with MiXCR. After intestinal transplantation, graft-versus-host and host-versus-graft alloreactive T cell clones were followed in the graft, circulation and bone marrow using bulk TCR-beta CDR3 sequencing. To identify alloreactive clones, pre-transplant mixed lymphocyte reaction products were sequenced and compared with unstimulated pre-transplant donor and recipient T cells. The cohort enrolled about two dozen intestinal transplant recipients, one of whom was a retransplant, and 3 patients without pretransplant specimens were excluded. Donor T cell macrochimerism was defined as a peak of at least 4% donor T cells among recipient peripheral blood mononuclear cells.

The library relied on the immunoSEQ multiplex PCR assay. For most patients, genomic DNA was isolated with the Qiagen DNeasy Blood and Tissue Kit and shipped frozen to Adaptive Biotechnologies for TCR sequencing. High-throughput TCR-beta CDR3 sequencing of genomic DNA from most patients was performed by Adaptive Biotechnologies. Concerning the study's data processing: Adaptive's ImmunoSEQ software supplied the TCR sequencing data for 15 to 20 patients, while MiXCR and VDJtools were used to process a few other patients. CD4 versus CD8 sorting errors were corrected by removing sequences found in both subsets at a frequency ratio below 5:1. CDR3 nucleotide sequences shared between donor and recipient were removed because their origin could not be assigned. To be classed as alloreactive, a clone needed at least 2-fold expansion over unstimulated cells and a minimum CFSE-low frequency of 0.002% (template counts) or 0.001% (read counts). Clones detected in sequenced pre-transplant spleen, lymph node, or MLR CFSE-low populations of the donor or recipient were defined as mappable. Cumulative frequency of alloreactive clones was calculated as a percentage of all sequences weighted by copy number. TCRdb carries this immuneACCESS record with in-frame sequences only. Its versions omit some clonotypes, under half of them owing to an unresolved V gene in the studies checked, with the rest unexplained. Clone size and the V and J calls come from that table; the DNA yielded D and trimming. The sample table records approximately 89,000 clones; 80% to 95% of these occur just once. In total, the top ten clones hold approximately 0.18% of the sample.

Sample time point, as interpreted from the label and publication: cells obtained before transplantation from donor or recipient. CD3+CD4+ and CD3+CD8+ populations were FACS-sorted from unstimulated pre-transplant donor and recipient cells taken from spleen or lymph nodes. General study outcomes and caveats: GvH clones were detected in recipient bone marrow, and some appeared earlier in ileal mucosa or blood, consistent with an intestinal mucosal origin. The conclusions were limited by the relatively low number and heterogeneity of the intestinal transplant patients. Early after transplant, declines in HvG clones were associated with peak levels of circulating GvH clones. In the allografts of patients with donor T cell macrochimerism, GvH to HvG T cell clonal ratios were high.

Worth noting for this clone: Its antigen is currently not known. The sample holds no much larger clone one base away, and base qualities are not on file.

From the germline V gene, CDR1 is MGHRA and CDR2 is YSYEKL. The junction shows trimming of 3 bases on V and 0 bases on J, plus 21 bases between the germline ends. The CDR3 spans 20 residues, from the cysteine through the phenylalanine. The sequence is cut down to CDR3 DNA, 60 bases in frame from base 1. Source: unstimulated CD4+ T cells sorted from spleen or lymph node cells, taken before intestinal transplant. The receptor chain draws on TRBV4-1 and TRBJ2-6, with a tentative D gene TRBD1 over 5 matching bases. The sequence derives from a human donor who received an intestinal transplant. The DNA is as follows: TGCGCCAGCAGCCACCATTCTAAAGGGGTGCGGAGCTCTGGGGCCAACGTCCTGACTTTC. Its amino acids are CASSHHSKGVRSSGANVLTF.